A single sample is the source of the 21 T cell receptor beta chains below, sequenced in a study of identical twins. TCRdb reprocessed the 5' RACE reads via MiXCR and lists one record per CDR3 protein. The repertoire includes approximately 220,000 distinct CDR3 sequences, approximately 7.3% of them detected once, and under 6.5% sits in the top ten. These data are also associated with another study on yellow fever vaccine responses in identical twins.

Sequenced sample: CD8+ T cells sorted from blood. These receptors all come from a woman in her late teens or twenties in good health.

The chain is built from TRBV7-9 and TRBJ2-7; D call uncertain. This CDR3 spans 11 amino acids. Germline CDR1 and CDR2: SEHNR and FQNEAQ (reference sequence). V dropped 3 bases and J dropped 3 bases, with 3 bases sitting between them. CDR3 region: CASSFDYEQYF. As DNA, the CDR3 is TGTGCCAGCAGCTTTGACTACGAGCAGTACTTC. The variable domain in full, completed from reference TRBV7-9 and TRBJ2-7, reads DTGVSQNPRHKITKRGQNVTFRCDPISEHNRLYWYRQTLGQGPEFLTYFQNEAQLEKSRLLSDRFSAERPKGSFSTLEIQRTEQGDSAMYLCASSFDYEQYFGPGTRLTVT.

This chain joins TRBV2 and TRBJ1-1, with no clear D. CDR1 SNHLY and CDR2 FYNNEI come from the germline V gene. This CDR3 spans 12 amino acids. Trimming stripped 7 bases from V and 4 bases from J, with 10 bases between. The CDR3: CASMPGATEAFF. For the CDR3, the DNA is TGTGCCAGCATGCCAGGAGCCACTGAAGCTTTCTTT.

This clonotype was counted many times. The V call is TRBV29-1, the J call TRBJ2-1; 10 nucleotides agree with TRBD2. The CDR3 has 17 residues. V trimming: 4 bases; J trimming: 4 bases; junction bases outside the gene matches: 13. Per germline, CDR1 SQVTM and CDR2 ANQGSEA. DNA for the CDR3: TGCAGCGTTGGCTGGGTGGAGGGACTAGCGCCTTACAATGAGCAGTTCTTC. Its protein product is CSVGWVEGLAPYNEQFF.

This sequence joins TRBV2 and TRBJ1-2, with D possibly TRBD1 on 5 matching bases. Looked up from germline, CDR1 is SNHLY and CDR2 is FYNNEI. V was shortened by 1 base and J by 3 bases, with 15 bases between the two germline ends. CDR3 length equals 16 residues. The CDR3 region is CASSEGLGGGYYGYTF. The CDR3 DNA reads as TGTGCCAGCAGTGAAGGATTGGGGGGAGGGTACTATGGCTACACCTTC.

Many counts were recorded for this clonotype. This sequence joins TRBV12-3 or TRBV12-4 and TRBJ2-3; D unresolved. This CDR3 comprises 14 residues. V dropped 3 bases and J dropped 0 bases, with 7 bases sitting between them. The DNA of the CDR3 is TGTGCCAGCAGTTTCGCGGAGAGCACAGATACGCAGTATTTT. It yields the protein CASSFAESTDTQYF.

The chain joins TRBV6-5 to TRBJ1-1; a weak D match, TRBD1 (5 bases). The CDR3 extends over 16 amino acids. Germline CDR1 reads MNHEY; CDR2 reads SVGAGI. V gave up 0 bases and J gave up 3 bases, with 14 bases separating them. CDR3 amino acids: CASSYSRDAGDTEAFF. As DNA, the CDR3 is TGTGCCAGCAGTTACTCCCGGGACGCCGGGGACACTGAAGCTTTCTTT.

V gene TRBV7-9 combines with J gene TRBJ2-5; TRBD1 aligns across 7 bases. The CDR3 spans 16 residues. Trimming at V came to 5 bases and at J to 5 bases, leaving 14 bases not matched to a gene. Germline assignment: CDR1 SEHNR and CDR2 FQNEAQ (reference sequence). The CDR3 DNA is TGTGCCAGCAGCCACCAGATCCGGGACAGCAGGGAGACCCAGTACTTC. As protein: CASSHQIRDSRETQYF.

This clonotype was detected only a few times. The rearrangement links TRBV27 to TRBJ2-1; 10 positions match TRBD2. The V gene end was trimmed by 2 bases and the J gene end by 3 bases; junction bases not matched to a gene: 4. The CDR3 is 16 amino acids. The germline gives CDR1 MNHEY, CDR2 SMNVEV (reference sequence). CDR3 bases: TGTGCCAGCAGTTTAGCTAGCGGGGGCCTCTACAATGAGCAGTTCTTC. As protein: CASSLASGGLYNEQFF.

This clonotype was seen repeatedly, ten times or more. The chain couples TRBV12-3 or TRBV12-4 to TRBJ2-5; D remains ambiguous. This CDR3 spans 14 amino acids. V was trimmed by 5 bases and J by 1 base, leaving 11 bases between them. The CDR3 here is CASSLNSPQETQYF. The CDR3 DNA reads as TGTGCCAGCAGTCTGAATTCCCCCCAAGAGACCCAGTACTTC.

The chain recombines TRBV20-1 with TRBJ1-5; TRBD1 is a possible D gene (5 bases). CDR3 size: 14 residues. Between the trimmed V and J ends, which lost 2 bases and 6 bases, there was a span of 14 bases. Per the germline V gene, CDR1 is DFQATT and CDR2 is SNEGSKA (reference sequence). As DNA, the CDR3 is TGCAGTGCTAGACCGGGGACGTCTTCTCAGCCCCAGCATTTT. Translated: CSARPGTSSQPQHF.

This clonotype was counted between two and nine times. The chain uses TRBV28 and TRBJ1-6, with TRBD1 as a possible D gene (6 bases). Germline CDR1 reads MDHEN; CDR2 reads SYDVKM. The CDR3 contains 12 residues. V was shortened by 5 bases and J by 15 bases, with 14 bases between the two germline ends. CDR3 region: CASSDPQGLLHF. The CDR3 nucleotides read TGTGCCAGCAGTGACCCACAGGGTCTCCTCCACTTT.

The chain recombines TRBV15 with TRBJ2-2; D may match TRBD1 or TRBD2 (5 bases each). The CDR3 extends over 13 amino acids. V was trimmed by 8 bases and J by 2 bases, leaving 9 bases between them. In germline, CDR1 is LNHNV, CDR2 YYDKDF (reference sequence). The CDR3 region has the DNA TGTGCCACCCGGGACCTCAACACCGGGGAGCTGTTTTTT. This encodes CATRDLNTGELFF.

This clonotype turned up a few times. V gene TRBV9 combines with J gene TRBJ1-5; D gene unclear. The CDR3 contains 14 residues. Germline CDR1 is SGDLS and CDR2 is YYNGEE. Trimming left V 0 bases short and J 4 bases short, with 8 bases between. The CDR3 sequence is CASSVGPVNQPQHF. DNA for the CDR3: TGTGCCAGCAGCGTAGGTCCAGTAAATCAGCCCCAGCATTTT.

This clonotype was seen only a few times. The chain is built from TRBV7-9 and TRBJ2-7; D is undetermined. Trimming took 1 base from V and 5 from J, leaving 18 bases between them. CDR3 length: 16 amino acids. Germline lookup yields CDR1 SEHNR and CDR2 FQNEAQ (reference sequence). In DNA, the CDR3 is TGTGCCAGCAGCTTAGTTGGGGAACCCCCCAATCACGAGCAGTACTTC. It translates to CASSLVGEPPNHEQYF.

The chain uses TRBV4-1 and TRBJ2-7; 7 bases fit TRBD1. Germline-derived CDR1 and CDR2 are MGHRA and YSYEKL. Trimming at V came to 1 base and at J to 0 bases, leaving 3 bases not matched to a gene. This CDR3 spans 15 amino acids. The CDR3 protein is CASSQGRDSSYEQYF. The CDR3, as DNA: TGCGCCAGCAGCCAAGGTCGGGACAGCTCCTACGAGCAGTACTTC.

This chain joins TRBV7-6 and TRBJ2-2; D is unclear. The CDR3 length is 15 residues. Germline CDR1 reads SGHVS; CDR2 reads FNYEAQ. V dropped 1 base and J dropped 2 bases, with 8 bases sitting between them. CDR3 amino acids: CASSLEFGNTGELFF. DNA for the CDR3: TGTGCCAGCAGCTTAGAGTTCGGTAACACCGGGGAGCTGTTTTTT.

This clonotype has a handful of counts. The rearrangement joins TRBV20-1 to TRBJ2-2; D remains unclear. V was shortened by 3 bases and J by 7 bases, with 6 bases between the two germline ends. Per germline, CDR1 DFQATT and CDR2 SNEGSKA (reference sequence). The CDR3 covers 11 residues. CDR3 nucleotides: TGCAGTGCTAGTTTTGTCGGGGAGCTGTTTTTT. Its translation: CSASFVGELFF.

This clonotype was observed a few times. This rearrangement joins TRBV5-6 to TRBJ2-5; maybe TRBD2 (5 bases). Trimming stripped 3 bases from V and 5 bases from J, with 14 bases between. This CDR3 has 14 amino acids. Germline CDR1 and CDR2: SGHDT and YYEEEE. This chain's CDR3 is CASSSGNNGETQYF. Here the CDR3 DNA reads TGTGCCAGCAGCTCGGGAAACAACGGGGAGACCCAGTACTTC.

This clonotype came up a few times. This rearrangement joins TRBV4-1 to TRBJ2-3, with unresolved D. Trimming shortened V by 0 bases and J by 2 bases, and 6 bases separated the two germline ends. The CDR3 runs to 14 residues. Germline V gene data show CDR1 as MGHRA and CDR2 as YSYEKL. Written as DNA, the CDR3 is TGCGCCAGCAGCCAAGAAACAGCCACAGATACGCAGTATTTT. It codes for CASSQETATDTQYF.

The chain recombines TRBV9 with TRBJ2-1; no reliable D call. The CDR3 extends over 13 amino acids. The V end lost 0 bases, the J end lost 5 bases, and 6 bases lay between the germline ends. CDR1 SGDLS and CDR2 YYNGEE come from the germline V gene. Here the CDR3 reads CASSVGVNNEQFF. In nucleotides, the CDR3 is TGTGCCAGCAGCGTAGGGGTAAACAATGAGCAGTTCTTC.

This clonotype was seen repeatedly, ten times or more. The chain is built from TRBV9 and TRBJ1-6; D call uncertain. Trimming pared 4 bases from V and 3 bases from J, leaving 11 bases between. The CDR3 runs 15 residues. Germline lookup yields CDR1 SGDLS and CDR2 YYNGEE. The DNA of the CDR3 is TGTGCCAGCAGCACACGACGGGACTATAATTCACCCCTCCACTTT. Amino acids: CASSTRRDYNSPLHF.